One and the same sample provided the 30 T cell receptor beta chains below, sequenced in a study of OX40 agonist ivuxolimab in advanced cancers. TCRdb's table, derived via immunoSEQ multiplex PCR, lists solely in-frame clones and lacks some. The sample holds about 46,000 clones, around 90% seen once. The sample consisted of CD4+ or CD8+ T cells sorted from blood, taken in a trial of the OX40 agonist ivuxolimab. The receptors stem from an adult with an advanced solid tumor such as melanoma, head and neck, liver or kidney cancer.

CDR3 in DNA: TGTGCCAGCAGCCAGGAAGGGGAGGGTGGCTACACCTTC. Its translation: CASSQEGEGGYTF. This chain links TRBV7-6 with TRBJ1-2; weak D call: TRBD1 (5 bases). Trimming took 5 bases from V and 7 from J, leaving 14 bases between them. CDR1 and CDR2 (germline): SGHVS, FNYEAQ. The length of the CDR3 is 13 residues.

The rearrangement joins TRBV11-2 to TRBJ1-6; maybe TRBD1 (6 bases). The CDR3 is 17 amino acids. The germline gives CDR1 SGHAT, CDR2 FQNNGV. V was pared by 2 bases and J by 9 bases, with 20 bases between. The DNA for the CDR3 is TGTGCCAGCAGCTTAAACCCGGGGGCCGGCACTGGTTCACCCCTCCACTTT. Translation gives CASSLNPGAGTGSPLHF.

The chain combines TRBV7-6 with TRBJ2-1, with no clear D. Trimming left V 3 bases short and J 9 bases short, with 9 bases between. The length of the CDR3 is 12 residues. Per the germline V gene, CDR1 is SGHVS and CDR2 is FNYEAQ. For the CDR3, the DNA is TGTGCCAGCAGCTTCGGCATCCGTGAGCAGTTCTTC. It specifies CASSFGIREQFF. Based on the CDR3 plus reference TRBV7-6 and TRBJ2-1, the full variable domain is GAGVSQSPRYKVTKRGQDVALRCDPISGHVSLYWYRQALGQGPEFLTYFNYEAQQDKSGLPNDRFSAERPEGSISTLTIQRTEQRDSAMYRCASSFGIREQFFGPGTRLTVL.

In its sample, this clone was seen a few times. The chain joins TRBV7-9 to TRBJ1-1; D is uncertain. There are 12 residues in the CDR3. Germline CDR1 reads SEHNR; CDR2 reads FQNEAQ (reference sequence). The germline V and J ends were trimmed by 5 bases and 8 bases, with 12 bases remaining between them. CDR3 DNA: TGTGCCAGCAGCGGTCGTTTAGGGGAAGCTTTCTTT. Translated, it gives CASSGRLGEAFF.

The rearrangement joins TRBV7-8 to TRBJ2-2; 12 bases agree with TRBD2. The length of the CDR3 is 18 residues. The V gene end was trimmed by 4 bases and the J gene end by 3 bases; junction bases not matched to a gene: 9. The V gene's germline CDR1 is SGHVS and CDR2 FQNEAQ. CDR3: CASSSLAGGPGYTGELFF. DNA of the CDR3: TGTGCCAGCAGCTCCCTAGCGGGAGGGCCGGGGTACACCGGGGAGCTGTTTTTT.

CDR3 sequence: CASSSFLAVGDTQYF. CDR3 coding DNA: TGTGCCAGCAGCTCCTTCCTAGCGGTTGGTGATACGCAGTATTTT. The rearrangement links TRBV11-1 to TRBJ2-3; 7 bases fit TRBD2. The V gene's germline CDR1 is SGHAT and CDR2 FQDESV (reference sequence). V shed 4 bases, J shed 6 bases, and the junction held 10 bases outside the gene matches. CDR3 length: 15 residues.

The V call is TRBV7-2, the J call TRBJ2-7, with a possible D match to TRBD1 (6 bases). Germline V lookup: CDR1 SGHTA, CDR2 FQGNSA. V lost 5 bases, J lost 2 bases, and 16 bases lay in between. The CDR3 sequence is 15 residues long. The CDR3 DNA follows: TGTGCCAGCAGCCCGACAGGATCCCCAACCTACGAGCAGTACTTC. This translates into CASSPTGSPTYEQYF.

The chain joins TRBV27 to TRBJ2-7, with TRBD2 identical over 7 bases. Germline V CDR1 and CDR2: MNHEY, SMNVEV (reference sequence). This CDR3 contains 12 residues. The ends lost 2 bases at V and 11 bases at J; junction bases unmatched: 6. The CDR3 region has the DNA TGTGCCAGCAGTTTAGGGAGCGGGATTGAGTACTTC. Encoded protein: CASSLGSGIEYF.

The chain couples TRBV6-1 to TRBJ1-6; 8 nucleotides agree with TRBD1. V lost 1 base, J lost 10 bases, and 3 bases stayed unmatched. Germline V gene sequence: CDR1 MNHNS, CDR2 SASEGT. The CDR3 runs to 14 residues. The CDR3 DNA reads TGTGCCAGCAGTGAAGTCAGGGGGCTCTCACCCCTCCACTTT. Amino acid sequence: CASSEVRGLSPLHF.

This clone has more than one count but fewer than ten. The chain is built from TRBV7-2 and TRBJ1-2; D is unclear. CDR3 length: 14 residues. The V end lost 5 bases, the J end lost 4 bases, and 14 bases lay between the germline ends. Germline CDR1 and CDR2: SGHTA and FQGNSA. CDR3 DNA: TGTGCCAGCAGCGTCGGTATCGATAGCTATGGCTACACCTTC. Its protein is CASSVGIDSYGYTF.

The chain combines TRBV6-6 with TRBJ2-7; weak D call: TRBD2 (5 bases). The CDR3 has 14 amino acids. V dropped 0 bases and J dropped 2 bases, with 8 bases sitting between them. Germline CDR1 MNHNY, CDR2 SVGAGI (reference sequence). CDR3 bases: TGTGCCAGCAGTTACTCAGAGGGAACCTACGAGCAGTACGTC. Translation gives CASSYSEGTYEQYV.

The chain links TRBV4-1 to TRBJ1-2; no firm D call. CDR1 is MGHRA, CDR2 YSYEKL, per germline. The CDR3 loop spans 15 amino acids. V dropped 4 bases and J dropped 1 base, with 13 bases sitting between them. The CDR3 DNA follows: TGCGCCAGCAGCCTACATAACGGGGATAACTATGGCTACACCTTC. It specifies CASSLHNGDNYGYTF.

The gene calls are TRBV27 and TRBJ1-5; D is unresolved. Germline CDR1 is MNHEY and CDR2 is SMNVEV (reference sequence). V lost 5 bases and J lost 1, with 12 bases in between. There are 15 residues in the CDR3. In DNA form, the CDR3 reads TGTGCCAGCAGTGGAGCGTGGGGAAGCAATCAGCCCCAGCATTTT. This codes for CASSGAWGSNQPQHF.

The genes are TRBV5-8 and TRBJ1-2; 7 nucleotides agree with TRBD1. CDR1 is SGHTS and CDR2 is YDEGEE in the germline V gene. This CDR3 has 14 amino acids. The V gene end was trimmed by 4 bases and the J gene end by 3 bases; junction bases not matched to a gene: 6. CDR3 DNA: TGTGCCAGCAGCAGTGACAGGGACGACTATGGCTACACCTTC. Translating it yields CASSSDRDDYGYTF.

The chain is built from TRBV28 and TRBJ1-5; D possibly corresponds to TRBD1 (5 bases). Germline V CDR1 and CDR2: MDHEN, SYDVKM. CDR3 length: 15 residues. V lost 3 bases and J 0 bases, leaving 9 bases between the germline ends. CDR3 protein: CASSLGVSSNQPQHF. In DNA form, the CDR3 reads TGTGCCAGCAGTTTGGGGGTTTCTAGCAATCAGCCCCAGCATTTT.

This chain joins TRBV7-3 and TRBJ2-2; D is undetermined. With 6 bases removed from V and 8 bases from J, the gap between germline ends came to 10 bases. Germline CDR1 is SGHTA and CDR2 is FQGTGA. This CDR3 has 12 residues. The CDR3 loop reads CASSPTGGELFF. The DNA of the CDR3 is TGTGCCAGCAGTCCCACTGGGGGGGAGCTGTTTTTT.

This clone was found once. The chain combines TRBV28 with TRBJ1-6; possible D gene TRBD1, 6 bases. From germline, CDR1 is MDHEN and CDR2 SYDVKM. V was trimmed by 6 bases and J by 7 bases, leaving 7 bases between them. The CDR3 has 12 amino acids. Here the CDR3 reads CASRTGNSPLHF. The CDR3, as DNA: TGTGCCAGCAGAACAGGGAATTCACCCCTCCACTTT.

This clone was counted a single time. The chain couples TRBV28 to TRBJ1-2; maybe TRBD1 (6 bases). V lost 5 bases and J 2 bases, leaving 9 bases between the germline ends. Germline lookup yields CDR1 MDHEN and CDR2 SYDVKM. The CDR3 covers 13 residues. In nucleotides, the CDR3 is TGTGCCAGCAGTATGGACAGAAACTATGGCTACACCTTC. Its protein is CASSMDRNYGYTF.

V usage is TRBV5-1 and J usage is TRBJ2-3, with 10 positions matching TRBD2. The CDR3 is 18 amino acids. V lost 2 bases and J lost 4; bases outside the gene matches: 13. In germline, CDR1 is SGHRS, CDR2 YFSETQ. CDR3 in DNA: TGCGCCAGCAGCTTCATCCCCGGGACTAGCGAGCTTGCAGATACGCAGTATTTT. Translated, it gives CASSFIPGTSELADTQYF.

The rearrangement uses TRBV6-6 and TRBJ2-6; 7 bases are shared with TRBD1. Trimming took 6 bases from V and 0 from J; bases not matched to a gene: 5. In germline, CDR1 is MNHNY, CDR2 SVGAGI (reference sequence). This CDR3 region has 16 residues. The CDR3 bases are TGTGCCAGCAGGAGGGACAGTTACTCTGGGGCCAACGTCCTGACTTTC. Protein sequence: CASRRDSYSGANVLTF.

The chain links TRBV4-2 to TRBJ2-7; D gene uncertain. CDR1 LGHNA and CDR2 YNFKEQ come from the germline V gene. This CDR3 contains 15 residues. V shed 0 bases and J shed 2 bases, with 11 bases lying between them. In nucleotides, the CDR3 is TGTGCCAGCAGCCAAGATATCGCCCTAGCCTACGAGCAGTACTTC. Translated, it gives CASSQDIALAYEQYF.

V gene TRBV9 combines with J gene TRBJ2-2; 8 nucleotides align to TRBD1. The CDR3 runs to 15 residues. Germline assignment: CDR1 SGDLS and CDR2 YYNGEE. The ends lost 0 bases at V and 6 bases at J; junction bases unmatched: 4. The CDR3, as DNA: TGTGCCAGCAGCGTAGGGACAGGGAGTGCCGGGGAGCTGTTTTTT. It encodes CASSVGTGSAGELFF.

This rearrangement joins TRBV4-1 to TRBJ2-7; D remains unclear. Trimming removed 1 base at V and 2 bases at J, with 15 bases between. The CDR3 length is 16 residues. Germline values: CDR1 MGHRA, CDR2 YSYEKL. The CDR3 DNA sequence: TGCGCCAGCAGCCAAGGATTCAGGCCCGACACCTACGAGCAGTACTTC. It specifies CASSQGFRPDTYEQYF.

V and J are TRBV7-3 and TRBJ1-6, with 9 positions matching TRBD1. CDR1 is SGHTA and CDR2 is FQGTGA in the germline V gene. The CDR3 consists of 18 residues. Trimming removed 5 bases from V and 0 bases from J; junction bases left unmatched: 8. CDR3 sequence reads: CASSHHGQGSSYNSPLHF. Written as DNA, the CDR3 is TGTGCCAGCAGCCATCACGGACAGGGGAGCTCCTATAATTCACCCCTCCACTTT.

The sample holds a few counts of this clone. The final CDR3 position lacks the conserved phenylalanine or tryptophan, pointing to a likely read error. The DNA is omitted, as the CDR3 cannot be located on it reliably, and the CDR3 follows TCRdb's listing. This chain connects TRBV5-3 to TRBJ1-1. TRBV5-3 is labeled an ORF, and its function is uncertain. The CDR3 region is 9 residues in length, termini included. CDR3: CARSRCGGG.

This chain joins TRBV28 and TRBJ1-2; the D gene is possibly TRBD1 (5 bases). The V and J ends lost 4 bases and 3 bases respectively, with 15 bases between them. This CDR3 comprises 15 residues. From germline, CDR1 is MDHEN and CDR2 SYDVKM. The CDR3 loop is CASSSPGLQYYGYTF. The CDR3 nucleotides read TGTGCCAGCAGTTCCCCGGGACTCCAGTACTATGGCTACACCTTC.

This chain joins TRBV29-1 and TRBJ2-3; 7 bases match TRBD2. CDR1 SQVTM and CDR2 ANQGSEA come from the germline V gene. CDR3 length equals 14 residues. Losses at the gene ends were 1 base for V and 1 base for J; bases not matched to a gene: 2. The CDR3 DNA sequence: TGCAGCGTTGAAGCGGGAGGTGGCACAGATACGCAGTATTTT. This gives the protein CSVEAGGGTDTQYF.

CDR3 bases: TGTGCCAGCAGCTCCCTGGGACTAGGGGACAATGAGCAGTTCTTC. Residues: CASSSLGLGDNEQFF. V is TRBV7-2 and J is TRBJ2-1; 8 bases agree with TRBD2. The CDR3 is 15 amino acids. The ends lost 4 bases at V and 5 bases at J; junction bases unmatched: 7. The germline CDR1 and CDR2 sequences are SGHTA and FQGNSA. The entire variable domain, with the rest obtained from reference TRBV7-2 and TRBJ2-1, is as follows: GAGVSQSPSNKVTEKGKDVELRCDPISGHTALYWYRQSLGQGLEFLIYFQGNSAPDKSGLPSDRFSAERTGGSVSTLTIQRTQQEDSAVYLCASSSLGLGDNEQFFGPGTRLTVL.

This clone is medium-sized in the sample. The chain carries TRBV27 and TRBJ2-7; 9 bases line up with TRBD2. The CDR3 has 15 residues. Germline CDR1 reads MNHEY; CDR2 reads SMNVEV (reference sequence). The V segment lost 3 bases and the J segment 5 bases; nucleotides outside the gene matches: 8. The CDR3 here is CASSFRGGRVNEQYF. For the CDR3, the DNA is TGTGCCAGCAGTTTTCGAGGCGGGAGGGTGAACGAGCAGTACTTC.

The rearrangement uses TRBV5-4 and TRBJ1-2; D gene ambiguous. Germline V gene lookup returns CDR1 SGHNT and CDR2 YYREEE (reference sequence). CDR3 length equals 13 residues. V was trimmed by 6 bases and J by 6 bases, leaving 15 bases between them. CDR3 nucleotides: TGTGCCAGCACCTGGGGTGCTGTGAATGGCTACACCTTC. Its protein is CASTWGAVNGYTF. Looking up the rest from reference TRBV5-4 and TRBJ1-2 gives the full variable domain: ETGVTQSPTHLIKTRGQQVTLRCSSQSGHNTVSWYQQALGQGPQFIFQYYREEENGRGNFPPRFSGLQFPNYSSELNVNALELDDSALYLCASTWGAVNGYTFGSGTRLTVV.